The 26 T cell receptor beta chains given below trace back to one sample, sequenced in a study of blood T cell repertoires in COVID-19 (dated by TCRdb to between 2020 and 2021). The method was the immunoSEQ multiplex PCR assay. TCRdb took this table from immuneACCESS and kept in-frame rearrangements with V and J called. Such tables lack part of the clones; where checked against another copy, unresolved V genes explain under half of the gap, and the rest is unexplained. The sample table shows a few hundred thousand clones, and 80% to 90% are seen once. The ten largest make up 3.5% to 4.5% of the sample. Sequenced: PBMCs or T cells enriched from blood (not recorded which). Receptor source: a woman younger than 45 who had recovered from COVID-19.

Turning to this clone: The same CDR3 also results from other DNA sequences found in this sample. This chain links TRBV3-1 (or the pseudogene TRBV3-2) with TRBJ2-7, with D possibly being TRBD2 (5 bases). The germline V and J ends were trimmed by 3 bases and 3 bases, with 6 bases remaining between them. CDR1 and CDR2 (germline): LGHDT, YNNKEL (reference sequence). CDR3 length: 12 residues. For the CDR3, the DNA is TGTGCCAGCAGCCATCGGGGCTACGAGCAGTACTTC. Residues: CASSHRGYEQYF.

The gene calls are TRBV28 and TRBJ1-5; 8 nucleotides match TRBD1. This CDR3 is 14 amino acids long. The germline V gene encodes CDR1 MDHEN and CDR2 SYDVKM. After removal of 6 bases from V and 6 bases from J, the junction contained 7 bases not matched to a gene. DNA for the CDR3: TGTGCCAGCAGCTCAGGGGGCGGCGGTCAGCCCCAGCATTTT. Translated: CASSSGGGGQPQHF.

This clone appeared a few times. The chain combines TRBV2 with TRBJ2-5; 10 positions agree with TRBD2. Germline values: CDR1 SNHLY, CDR2 FYNNEI. The CDR3 is 16 amino acids. V was clipped by 4 bases and J by 3 bases; unmatched bases: 8. The DNA for the CDR3 is TGTGCCAGCAGTGGAACTAGCGGGGTCCTTAAAGAGACCCAGTACTTC. This translates into CASSGTSGVLKETQYF.

The CDR3 DNA sequence: TGTGCCAGCAGTGACTCTTTGACAGGGGAGAACACCGGGGAGCTGTTTTTT. It specifies CASSDSLTGENTGELFF. This chain connects TRBV6-4 to TRBJ2-2; TRBD1 aligns across 8 bases. Looked up from germline, CDR1 is MRHNA and CDR2 is SNTAGT. The ends lost 0 bases at V and 1 base at J; junction bases unmatched: 4. This CDR3 region has 17 residues.

The chain combines TRBV19 with TRBJ2-4; 8 bases agree with TRBD1. The V gene's germline CDR1 is LNHDA and CDR2 SQIVND (reference sequence). The CDR3 totals 19 residues. V trimming: 6 bases; J trimming: 1 base; junction bases outside the gene matches: 17. Here the CDR3 DNA reads TGTGCCAGTAGATCGGTACCACAGGGGCAGGGGGCGGCCAAAAACATTCAGTACTTC. Translating it yields CASRSVPQGQGAAKNIQYF.

The chain uses TRBV5-5 and TRBJ2-7; 7 nucleotides align to TRBD1. The CDR3 is made up of 13 amino acids. Germline CDR1 reads SGHKS; CDR2 reads YYEKEE (reference sequence). V trimming: 4 bases; J trimming: 2 bases; junction bases outside the gene matches: 3. The CDR3 sequence is CASSLDRAYEQYF. The CDR3 nucleotides read TGTGCCAGCAGCCTAGACAGGGCCTACGAGCAGTACTTC.

The chain couples TRBV7-2 to TRBJ1-6; 8 nucleotides align to TRBD1. Trimming cost V 5 bases and J 13 bases; bases outside gene matches: 7. The CDR3 runs 13 residues. Germline V gives CDR1 SGHTA, CDR2 FQGNSA. This CDR3 reads CASSIGQGDPLHF. The CDR3, as DNA: TGTGCCAGCAGCATCGGACAGGGAGATCCCCTCCACTTT.

The rearrangement joins TRBV7-2 to TRBJ2-3, with 7 bases identical to TRBD2. In germline, CDR1 is SGHTA, CDR2 FQGNSA. The V segment lost 2 bases and the J segment 0 bases; nucleotides outside the gene matches: 2. This CDR3 region has 15 residues. CDR3 region: CASSLMRGSTDTQYF. The CDR3 nucleotides read TGTGCCAGCAGCTTAATGCGGGGGAGCACAGATACGCAGTATTTT.

The chain is built from TRBV3-1 (or the pseudogene TRBV3-2) and TRBJ1-2, with TRBD1 as a possible D gene (6 bases). This CDR3 comprises 13 residues. Germline lookup yields CDR1 LGHDT and CDR2 YNNKEL (reference sequence). Trimming took 4 bases from V and 6 from J, leaving 12 bases between them. The CDR3 loop is CASSLGGNDGYTF. In nucleotides, the CDR3 is TGTGCCAGCAGCCTAGGGGGAAACGATGGCTACACCTTC.

As to this clone: At the DNA level, this CDR3 is encoded by other sequences in the same sample as well. The chain uses TRBV15 and TRBJ1-2; a possible D gene is TRBD1 (5 bases). The length of the CDR3 is 14 residues. Per germline, CDR1 LNHNV and CDR2 YYDKDF (reference sequence). V was trimmed by 2 bases and J by 1 base, leaving 8 bases between them. CDR3 in DNA: TGTGCCACCAGCAGACCAGACAGTAACTATGGCTACACCTTC. It specifies CATSRPDSNYGYTF.

The gene calls are TRBV27 and TRBJ2-2, with 10 bases that match TRBD2. The germline CDR1 and CDR2 sequences are MNHEY and SMNVEV (reference sequence). Trimming took 5 bases from V and 5 from J; bases not matched to a gene: 2. The CDR3 has 14 amino acids. CDR3: CASSPAGGTGELFF. CDR3 in DNA: TGTGCCAGCAGTCCAGCGGGAGGGACCGGGGAGCTGTTTTTT.

This chain connects TRBV10-1 to TRBJ2-3, with 11 bases lining up with TRBD2. Germline-derived CDR1 and CDR2 are WNHNN and SYGVQD (reference sequence). With 3 bases clipped from V and 12 bases from J, the junction kept 5 bases outside the gene matches. The CDR3 spans 13 residues. CDR3 DNA sequence: TGCGCCAGCAGTGAAATAGCGGGGGGGGACCAGTATTTT. Amino acid sequence: CASSEIAGGDQYF.

The chain uses TRBV28 and TRBJ2-1, with 9 bases fitting TRBD2. This CDR3 has 16 amino acids. V was pared by 6 bases and J by 4 bases, with 10 bases of the junction left unmatched. Germline-derived CDR1 and CDR2 are MDHEN and SYDVKM. Here the CDR3 reads CASRLPGLAIYNEQFF. In DNA, the CDR3 is TGTGCCAGCAGGTTACCGGGACTAGCCATATACAATGAGCAGTTCTTC.

V is TRBV7-9 and J is TRBJ2-1; D is uncertain. With 8 bases removed from V and 0 bases from J, the gap between germline ends came to 5 bases. CDR3 length: 12 amino acids. Germline-derived CDR1 and CDR2 are SEHNR and FQNEAQ (reference sequence). Here the CDR3 reads CASFSSYNEQFF. CDR3 DNA sequence: TGTGCCAGCTTTAGCTCCTACAATGAGCAGTTCTTC.

In its sample, this clone was seen once. The genes are TRBV2 and TRBJ2-7, with a tentative D call TRBD1 (7 bases). The germline V gene has CDR1 SNHLY and CDR2 FYNNEI. The CDR3 is 13 amino acids. V lost 7 bases to trimming and J lost 5 bases, with 15 bases between them. Here the CDR3 reads CASNGGGGNEQYF. The CDR3, as DNA: TGTGCCAGCAACGGAGGGGGCGGAAACGAGCAGTACTTC.

The rearrangement links TRBV5-1 to TRBJ1-5; D is ambiguous. The CDR3 extends over 15 amino acids. From germline, CDR1 is SGHRS and CDR2 YFSETQ. Deletions cut 1 base from V and 1 base from J, with 9 bases between. DNA of the CDR3: TGCGCCAGCAGCTTGTCCGGGGAGAGCAATCAGCCCCAGCATTTT. It codes for CASSLSGESNQPQHF. Supplemented by reference TRBV5-1 and TRBJ1-5, the full variable domain reads KAGVTQTPRYLIKTRGQQVTLSCSPISGHRSVSWYQQTPGQGLQFLFEYFSETQRNKGNFPGRFSGRQFSNSRSEMNVSTLELGDSALYLCASSLSGESNQPQHFGDGTRLSIL.

The gene calls are TRBV25-1 and TRBJ2-1; 9 nucleotides agree with TRBD1. Trimming took 2 bases from V and 10 from J; bases not matched to a gene: 15. The germline CDR1 and CDR2 sequences are MGHDK and SYGVNS. The CDR3 is made up of 17 amino acids. The CDR3 region has the DNA TGTGCCAGCAGTGAAGTAGGGTGGGGACAGGGTTTTCAGGAGCAGTTCTTC. This codes for CASSEVGWGQGFQEQFF.

The chain carries TRBV7-9 and TRBJ1-4; D is possibly TRBD1 (5 bases). V was clipped by 6 bases and J by 3 bases, with 8 bases between them. The germline V gene has CDR1 SEHNR and CDR2 FQNEAQ (reference sequence). The CDR3 consists of 13 residues. The CDR3 nucleotides are TGTGCCAGCAGAAGACAGCCTAATGAAAAACTGTTTTTT. Translation: CASRRQPNEKLFF.

A single count supports this clone. The genes are TRBV2 and TRBJ1-6; 11 bases agree with TRBD1. Unmatched junction bases numbered 6, after V lost 7 bases and J lost 7 bases. The CDR3 runs to 15 residues. Per the germline V gene, CDR1 is SNHLY and CDR2 is FYNNEI. DNA of the CDR3: TGTGCCAGCATGTGGACAGGGGGCAAAAATTCACCCCTCCACTTT. Translating it yields CASMWTGGKNSPLHF.

Comment on this clone: Other DNA sequences of this sample code for an identical CDR3. The chain is built from TRBV10-2 and TRBJ1-5; TRBD1 agrees at 9 bases. Germline CDR1 and CDR2: WSHSY and SAAADI. V was pared by 4 bases and J by 2 bases, with 0 bases of the junction left unmatched. CDR3 size: 14 residues. CDR3 nucleotides: TGCGCCAGCAGTGGACAGGGGGGCAATCAGCCCCAGCATTTT. Amino acids: CASSGQGGNQPQHF.

The chain employs TRBV15 and TRBJ1-2; D call uncertain. Germline values: CDR1 LNHNV, CDR2 YYDKDF (reference sequence). The CDR3 runs to 14 residues. The ends were cut back, 0 bases at V and 6 bases at J, with 11 bases in the middle. CDR3 amino acids: CATSRDRRVHGYTF. In DNA form, the CDR3 reads TGTGCCACCAGCAGAGATAGGAGGGTCCATGGCTACACCTTC.

This clone was observed a single time. The chain employs TRBV7-3 and TRBJ1-1, with 7 bases identical to TRBD1. V gave up 2 bases and J gave up 3 bases; unmatched junction bases: 0. Germline CDR1 and CDR2: SGHTA and FQGTGA. CDR3 length: 13 residues. CDR3 amino acids: CASSLDRDTEAFF. The DNA of the CDR3 is TGTGCCAGCAGCTTAGACAGGGACACTGAAGCTTTCTTT.

This chain connects TRBV5-5 to TRBJ2-7, with a possible D match to TRBD1 (6 bases). CDR3 length: 14 amino acids. CDR1 and CDR2 (germline): SGHKS, YYEKEE (reference sequence). With 0 bases removed from V and 7 bases from J, the gap between germline ends came to 14 bases. CDR3 loop: CASSLVRGRGEQYF. As DNA, the CDR3 is TGTGCCAGCAGCTTGGTCAGGGGCAGAGGAGAGCAGTACTTC.

The chain uses TRBV3-1 (or the pseudogene TRBV3-2) and TRBJ2-7, with 9 bases matching TRBD2. This CDR3 is built from 15 residues. Germline V gives CDR1 LGHDT, CDR2 YNNKEL (reference sequence). Losses at the gene ends were 0 bases for V and 2 bases for J; bases not matched to a gene: 2. DNA for the CDR3: TGTGCCAGCAGCCAAGATCCTAGCGGGGCCTACGAGCAGTACTTC. It codes for CASSQDPSGAYEQYF.

This clone was picked up a small number of times. The chain joins TRBV29-1 to TRBJ1-2, with TRBD1 matching over 10 bases. Looked up from germline, CDR1 is SQVTM and CDR2 is ANQGSEA. This CDR3 is 12 amino acids long. Trimming removed 5 bases from V and 6 bases from J; junction bases left unmatched: 3. The CDR3 loop is CSVLTGGHGYTF. DNA for the CDR3: TGCAGCGTTTTGACAGGGGGCCATGGCTACACCTTC.

The genes are TRBV29-1 and TRBJ2-3, with D perhaps matching TRBD1 (6 bases). Trimming removed 4 bases at V and 1 base at J, with 12 bases between. The CDR3 length is 14 residues. CDR1 is SQVTM, CDR2 ANQGSEA, per germline. The CDR3 loop is CSVGSDRRTDTQYF. CDR3 coding DNA: TGCAGCGTTGGTTCTGACAGGCGCACAGATACGCAGTATTTT.